What follows are 23 T cell receptor beta chains derived from one specimen sequenced in a study of identical twins (dated by TCRdb to the mid-2010s). To prepare the library, 5' RACE was applied. Sequencing was carried out with an Illumina HiSeq 2000. TCRdb took the public reads, trimmed them with fastp at Q25, ran MiXCR for clone calling and kept in-frame beta chains. CDR3 protein sequences are deduplicated, and each keeps its most common genes and DNA. Recorded for this sample are 500,000 to 650,000 distinct CDR3 sequences; around 7.4% of them occurred a single time. Clones ranked in the top ten supply roughly 1.6% of the sample. This sample also belongs to another study, concerning yellow fever vaccine responses in identical twins.

Source material: PBMCs. These receptors all come from a woman younger than 30 in good health.

In its sample, this clonotype was seen many times. The chain employs TRBV24-1 and TRBJ2-3; TRBD2 might be the D (5 bases). The CDR3 has 13 residues. The V and J ends lost 4 bases and 9 bases respectively, with 13 bases between them. CDR1 and CDR2 from the germline V gene are KGHDR and SFDVKD. CDR3 residues: CATSETPASTQYF. The DNA of the CDR3 is TGTGCCACCAGTGAAACGCCTGCTAGCACGCAGTATTTT.

This clonotype appeared many times. The V and J genes are TRBV3-1 and TRBJ2-1, with TRBD1 identical over 9 bases. This CDR3 spans 18 amino acids. V dropped 5 bases and J dropped 4; count of bases not matched to a gene: 15. The germline V gene encodes CDR1 LGHDT and CDR2 YNNKEL (reference sequence). The CDR3 DNA sequence: TGTGCCAGCAGCGGCGGGGACAGGGATAGACGAGTATACAATGAGCAGTTCTTC. This sequence encodes CASSGGDRDRRVYNEQFF.

This clonotype came up a few times. The J gene is TRBJ1-5, the V gene TRBV7-9; D is unresolved. Germline CDR1 is SEHNR and CDR2 is FQNEAQ (reference sequence). V was clipped by 8 bases and J by 2 bases, with 7 bases between them. The CDR3 totals 12 residues. The CDR3 sequence: CASSDGNQPQHF. DNA for the CDR3: TGTGCCAGCTCGGATGGCAATCAGCCCCAGCATTTT.

The gene calls are TRBV7-9 and TRBJ1-2; maybe TRBD1 (5 bases). CDR1 SEHNR and CDR2 FQNEAQ come from the germline V gene (reference sequence). The CDR3 is 17 amino acids. V was shortened by 4 bases and J by 6 bases, with 24 bases between the two germline ends. CDR3 nucleotides: TGTGCCAGCAGCTCCCAATTAGCAGGGAGTAGTAGTGATGGCTACACCTTC. Encoded protein: CASSSQLAGSSSDGYTF.

This clonotype has ten or more counts. The rearrangement joins TRBV24-1 to TRBJ2-7; unclear D gene. Trimming took off 4 bases at V and 7 bases at J, with 10 bases between the two ends. The CDR3 consists of 12 residues. Germline V lookup: CDR1 KGHDR, CDR2 SFDVKD. Here the CDR3 reads CATSDSLGEQYF. The DNA of the CDR3 is TGTGCCACCAGTGACTCCCTGGGTGAGCAGTACTTC.

V usage is TRBV2 and J usage is TRBJ2-1, with a weak D call TRBD2 (6 bases). The V end lost 3 bases, the J end lost 13 bases, and 31 bases lay between the germline ends. This CDR3 has 18 residues. Germline loops: CDR1 SNHLY, CDR2 FYNNEI. CDR3 nucleotide sequence: TGTGCCAGCAGTGAGTGGGGGGTCGCTGGGGCTGTGAGGTCCGACCAGTTCTTC. This gives the protein CASSEWGVAGAVRSDQFF.

This clonotype showed up just a few times. The rearrangement uses TRBV5-1 and TRBJ2-3; TRBD1 matches 8 bases. The germline V gene has CDR1 SGHRS and CDR2 YFSETQ. Trimming took 4 bases from V and 2 from J; bases not matched to a gene: 6. CDR3 length: 15 residues. In nucleotides, the CDR3 is TGCGCCAGCAGCACCACGGACAGGGTCACAGATACGCAGTATTTT. It is translated as CASSTTDRVTDTQYF.

V is TRBV6-1 and J is TRBJ2-2; 13 bases align to TRBD2. CDR3 size: 18 residues. V lost 6 bases, J lost 7 bases, and 14 bases stayed unmatched. In germline, CDR1 is MNHNS, CDR2 SASEGT. The CDR3 coding sequence is TGTGCCAGCAGAGCCTCCCCACTAGCGGGGGGGCCTGGCGGGGAGCTGTTTTTT. Amino acid sequence: CASRASPLAGGPGGELFF.

This clonotype was seen at least ten times. This chain joins TRBV12-3 or TRBV12-4 and TRBJ2-1, with TRBD1 matching 7 bases. Trimming removed 5 bases from V and 4 bases from J; junction bases left unmatched: 2. CDR3 length: 13 residues. The CDR3 reads CASSNRGYNEQFF. CDR3 bases: TGTGCCAGCAGTAACAGGGGTTACAATGAGCAGTTCTTC.

This clonotype was seen ten or more times. The chain employs TRBV7-8 and TRBJ2-2; D is perhaps TRBD2 (6 bases). Germline CDR1 and CDR2: SGHVS and FQNEAQ. This CDR3 comprises 16 residues. The V gene lost 5 bases and the J gene lost 2 bases, with 15 bases spanning the gap. The CDR3 here is CASSRRASANTGELFF. CDR3 nucleotides: TGTGCCAGCAGCCGAAGGGCTAGCGCTAACACCGGGGAGCTGTTTTTT.

This clonotype was observed many times. The chain couples TRBV7-9 to TRBJ2-2, with 12 bases aligning to TRBD2. J lost 2 bases, V lost 6 bases, and 7 bases had no gene match. Germline CDR1 reads SEHNR; CDR2 reads FQNEAQ (reference sequence). This CDR3 is 17 amino acids long. The CDR3 loop is CASSFGLAGQNTGELFF. Written as DNA, the CDR3 is TGTGCCAGCAGTTTCGGACTAGCGGGGCAAAACACCGGGGAGCTGTTTTTT. The full variable domain, rest sourced from reference TRBV7-9 and TRBJ2-2, is DTGVSQNPRHKITKRGQNVTFRCDPISEHNRLYWYRQTLGQGPEFLTYFQNEAQLEKSRLLSDRFSAERPKGSFSTLEIQRTEQGDSAMYLCASSFGLAGQNTGELFFGEGSRLTVL.

This clonotype was seen ten or more times. The chain recombines TRBV4-1 with TRBJ2-2; TRBD2 might be the D (5 bases). The V and J ends lost 7 bases and 6 bases respectively, with 18 bases between them. This CDR3 has 15 residues. Germline V gene lookup returns CDR1 MGHRA and CDR2 YSYEKL. In DNA, the CDR3 is TGCGCCAGCAATTCCGCCGGGATCTCATCCGGGGAGCTGTTTTTT. Its protein product is CASNSAGISSGELFF.

This clonotype was observed at least ten times. J is TRBJ2-7 and V is TRBV5-1; D is undetermined. CDR3 length: 15 amino acids. Germline values: CDR1 SGHRS, CDR2 YFSETQ. V was pared by 0 bases and J by 3 bases, with 13 bases between. The CDR3: CASSLVSPPDYEQYF. Written as DNA, the CDR3 is TGCGCCAGCAGCTTGGTTAGCCCCCCTGACTACGAGCAGTACTTC.

The J gene is TRBJ2-3, the V gene TRBV4-1, with D unclear. The CDR3 runs to 14 residues. Germline V gene data show CDR1 as MGHRA and CDR2 as YSYEKL. Trimming took off 2 bases at V and 0 bases at J, with 6 bases between the two ends. The CDR3 DNA follows: TGCGCCAGCAGCCAACTTTTTAGCACAGATACGCAGTATTTT. It yields the protein CASSQLFSTDTQYF.

The chain combines TRBV6-1 with TRBJ2-3; a weak D match, TRBD2 (5 bases). This CDR3 comprises 13 residues. The V end was cut by 6 bases, the J end by 2 bases, with 9 bases between. Per the germline V gene, CDR1 is MNHNS and CDR2 is SASEGT. The CDR3 reads CASRAADTDTQYF. CDR3 nucleotide sequence: TGTGCCAGCAGAGCGGCAGACACAGATACGCAGTATTTT.

This clonotype was found many times. The chain combines TRBV10-3 with TRBJ1-4, with a weak D call TRBD1 (6 bases). The CDR3 sequence is 14 residues long. Germline V gene data show CDR1 as ENHRY and CDR2 as SYGVKD. V lost 5 bases to trimming and J lost 2 bases, with 9 bases between them. The CDR3 sequence is CAISTGQTNEKLFF. The CDR3 DNA is TGTGCCATCAGTACAGGGCAGACTAATGAAAAACTGTTTTTT.

Many counts were recorded for this clonotype. V is TRBV5-8 and J is TRBJ2-2; D not certain. The CDR3 extends over 15 amino acids. Germline-derived CDR1 and CDR2 are SGHTS and YDEGEE. V lost 2 bases to trimming and J lost 2 bases, with 10 bases between them. CDR3 loop: CASSFRVLNTGELFF. The CDR3 DNA sequence: TGTGCCAGCAGCTTCCGGGTCCTTAACACCGGGGAGCTGTTTTTT.

The chain links TRBV7-3 to TRBJ1-4, with D possibly TRBD1 on 6 matching bases. Germline V lookup: CDR1 SGHTA, CDR2 FQGTGA. Trimming removed 0 bases at V and 8 bases at J, with 13 bases between. The length of the CDR3 is 15 residues. CDR3 sequence (DNA): TGTGCCAGCAGCTTAACAGGGGGGTCTGGGGAAAAACTGTTTTTT. Protein: CASSLTGGSGEKLFF.

This clonotype was recorded at least ten times. The CDR3 sequence: CASSGREYNTGELFF. The DNA of the CDR3 is TGCGCCAGCAGCGGCCGGGAATACAACACCGGGGAGCTGTTTTTT. The rearrangement uses TRBV4-1 and TRBJ2-2; D possibly corresponds to TRBD2 (5 bases). The germline gives CDR1 MGHRA, CDR2 YSYEKL. V lost 5 bases and J lost 2, with 12 bases in between. The CDR3 is 15 residues long.

This clonotype was counted at least ten times. The chain combines TRBV6-5 with TRBJ2-1; no clear D gene. Germline V gives CDR1 MNHEY, CDR2 SVGAGI. V was clipped by 3 bases and J by 7 bases, with 19 bases between them. The CDR3 totals 16 residues. The CDR3 sequence is CASSYFFTTGMNEQFF. CDR3 bases: TGTGCCAGCAGTTATTTTTTTACGACTGGAATGAATGAGCAGTTCTTC.

As DNA, the CDR3 is TGTGCCAGCAGCTCCCAGGTGAACACAGATACGCAGTATTTT. Amino acids: CASSSQVNTDTQYF. This chain connects TRBV7-2 to TRBJ2-3; D gene ambiguous. The CDR3 contains 14 residues. Germline V gives CDR1 SGHTA, CDR2 FQGNSA. Trimming cost V 4 bases and J 2 bases, with 10 bases left between them.

The chain couples TRBV3-1 to TRBJ1-1; D remains ambiguous. This CDR3 spans 15 amino acids. Trimming removed 1 base from V and 0 bases from J, with 9 bases in between. Germline lookup yields CDR1 LGHDT and CDR2 YNNKEL (reference sequence). The CDR3 loop is CASSQGATMNTEAFF. In DNA, the CDR3 is TGTGCCAGCAGCCAAGGGGCCACCATGAACACTGAAGCTTTCTTT.

In this sample, this clonotype turned up a few times. The chain has TRBV5-1 and TRBJ2-1, with D possibly called TRBD1 or TRBD2 (6 bases each). This CDR3 spans 15 amino acids. Looked up from germline, CDR1 is SGHRS and CDR2 is YFSETQ. The V and J ends lost 3 bases and 5 bases respectively, with 15 bases between them. This CDR3 is CASSWGAGRNNEQFF. The CDR3 coding sequence is TGCGCCAGCAGCTGGGGGGCGGGGAGAAACAATGAGCAGTTCTTC. The whole variable domain, filled in from reference TRBV5-1 and TRBJ2-1, reads KAGVTQTPRYLIKTRGQQVTLSCSPISGHRSVSWYQQTPGQGLQFLFEYFSETQRNKGNFPGRFSGRQFSNSRSEMNVSTLELGDSALYLCASSWGAGRNNEQFFGPGTRLTVL.